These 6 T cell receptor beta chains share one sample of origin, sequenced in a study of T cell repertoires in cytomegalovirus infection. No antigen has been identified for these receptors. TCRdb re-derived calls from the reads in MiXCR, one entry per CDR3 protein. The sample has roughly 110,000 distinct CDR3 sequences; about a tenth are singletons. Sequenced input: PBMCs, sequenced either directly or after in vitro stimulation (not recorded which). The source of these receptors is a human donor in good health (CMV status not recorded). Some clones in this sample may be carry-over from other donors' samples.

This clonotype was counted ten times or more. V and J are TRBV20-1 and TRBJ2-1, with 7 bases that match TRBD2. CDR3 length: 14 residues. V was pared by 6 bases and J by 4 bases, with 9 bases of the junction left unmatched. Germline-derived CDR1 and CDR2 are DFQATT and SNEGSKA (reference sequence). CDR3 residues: CSADLAERYNEQFF. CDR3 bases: TGCAGTGCGGACCTAGCGGAGAGATACAATGAGCAGTTCTTC.

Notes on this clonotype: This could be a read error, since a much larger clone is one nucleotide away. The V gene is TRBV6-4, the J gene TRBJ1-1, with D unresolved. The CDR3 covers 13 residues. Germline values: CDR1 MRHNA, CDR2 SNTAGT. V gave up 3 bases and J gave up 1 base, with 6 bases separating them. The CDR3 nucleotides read TGTGCCAGCAGTGAACAGAGGAACACTGAAGCTTTCTTT. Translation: CASSEQRNTEAFF.

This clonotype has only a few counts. The CDR3 DNA sequence: TGTGCCAGTAGCACCGGGACAGGATATTCACCCCTCCACTTT. Amino acids: CASSTGTGYSPLHF. This chain uses TRBV19 with TRBJ1-6, with TRBD1 matching 8 bases. CDR3 length: 14 amino acids. Per the germline V gene, CDR1 is LNHDA and CDR2 is SQIVND (reference sequence). V gave up 6 bases and J gave up 8 bases; unmatched junction bases: 6.

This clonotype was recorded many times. The CDR3 loop reads CASSSWAGDGKNKNTDTQYF. CDR3 DNA: TGTGCCAGTAGTTCTTGGGCGGGAGACGGAAAAAACAAGAACACAGATACGCAGTATTTT. The chain employs TRBV19 and TRBJ2-3; 7 nucleotides agree with TRBD2. From germline, CDR1 is LNHDA and CDR2 SQIVND (reference sequence). The CDR3 covers 20 residues. Losses at the gene ends were 5 bases for V and 2 bases for J; bases not matched to a gene: 22.

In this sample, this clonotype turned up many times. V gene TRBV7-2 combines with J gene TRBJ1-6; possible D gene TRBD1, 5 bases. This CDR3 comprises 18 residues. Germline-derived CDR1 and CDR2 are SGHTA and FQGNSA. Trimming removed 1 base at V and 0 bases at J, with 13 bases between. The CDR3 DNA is TGTGCCAGCAGCTTAGATCGGCAGGGAAGCTCCTATAATTCACCCCTCCACTTT. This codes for CASSLDRQGSSYNSPLHF.

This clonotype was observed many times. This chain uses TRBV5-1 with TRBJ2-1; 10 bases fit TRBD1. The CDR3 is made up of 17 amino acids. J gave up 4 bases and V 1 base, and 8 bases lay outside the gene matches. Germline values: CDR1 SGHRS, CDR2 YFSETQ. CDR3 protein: CASSLRTGGVRYNEQFF. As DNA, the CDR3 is TGCGCCAGCAGCTTGAGGACAGGGGGTGTCCGATACAATGAGCAGTTCTTC. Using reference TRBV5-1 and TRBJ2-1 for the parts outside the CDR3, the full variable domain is KAGVTQTPRYLIKTRGQQVTLSCSPISGHRSVSWYQQTPGQGLQFLFEYFSETQRNKGNFPGRFSGRQFSNSRSEMNVSTLELGDSALYLCASSLRTGGVRYNEQFFGPGTRLTVL.